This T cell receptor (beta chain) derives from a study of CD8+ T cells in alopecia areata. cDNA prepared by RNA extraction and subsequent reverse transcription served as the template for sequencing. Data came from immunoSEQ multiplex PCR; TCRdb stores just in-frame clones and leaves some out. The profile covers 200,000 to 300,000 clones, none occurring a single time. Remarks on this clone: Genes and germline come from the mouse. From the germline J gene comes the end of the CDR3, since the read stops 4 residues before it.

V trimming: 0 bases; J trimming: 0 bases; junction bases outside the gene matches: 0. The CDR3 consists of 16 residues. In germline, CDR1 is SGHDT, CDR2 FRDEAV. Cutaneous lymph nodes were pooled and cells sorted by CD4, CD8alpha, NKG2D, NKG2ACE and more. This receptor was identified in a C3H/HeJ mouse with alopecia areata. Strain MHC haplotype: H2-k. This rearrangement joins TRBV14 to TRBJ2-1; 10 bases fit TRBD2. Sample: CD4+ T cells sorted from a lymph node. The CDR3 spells CASSFSGGANYAEQFF. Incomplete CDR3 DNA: TGTGCCAGCAGTTTCTCTGGGGGGGCTAACTATGCT. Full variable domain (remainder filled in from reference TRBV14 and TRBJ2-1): EAGVTQSPRYAVLQEGQAVSFWCDPISGHDTLYWYQQPRDQGPQLLVYFRDEAVIDNSQLPSDRFSAVRPKGTNSTLKIQSAKQGDTATYLCASSFSGGANYAEQFFGPGTRLTVL.